The 19 T cell receptor beta chains presented below share a single source sample, sequenced in a study of blood T cell repertoires in COVID-19. Repertoires were generated with immunoSEQ multiplex PCR, while TCRdb's copy carries only in-frame clones and drops some. The table lists about 54,000 clones, over 80% of them singletons. Sequenced sample: peripheral blood. These receptor sequences come from a human donor in a cohort sampled during active COVID-19.

The sample holds one count of this clone. The J gene is TRBJ2-3, the V gene TRBV7-9; D may be TRBD2 (6 bases). The V end lost 5 bases, the J end lost 0 bases, and 12 bases lay between the germline ends. Germline-derived CDR1 and CDR2 are SEHNR and FQNEAQ (reference sequence). The CDR3 spans 15 residues. This CDR3 reads CASSRRGPSTDTQYF. DNA for the CDR3: TGTGCCAGCAGCCGGAGGGGACCTAGCACAGATACGCAGTATTTT.

The chain joins TRBV19 to TRBJ1-5; unclear D gene. V was trimmed by 3 bases and J by 5 bases, leaving 14 bases between them. The CDR3 runs 15 residues. In germline, CDR1 is LNHDA, CDR2 SQIVND (reference sequence). CDR3 nucleotide sequence: TGTGCCAGTAGTATTCTCTCCGGGGATGATCAGCCCCAGCATTTT. It yields the protein CASSILSGDDQPQHF.

The chain employs TRBV30 and TRBJ1-1; the D gene is possibly TRBD1 (6 bases). The CDR3 length is 14 residues. Trimming shortened V by 5 bases and J by 1 base, and 14 bases separated the two germline ends. In germline, CDR1 is GTSNPN, CDR2 SVGIG (reference sequence). The CDR3 region is CAWDRGTQNTEAFF. The CDR3 nucleotides read TGTGCCTGGGACCGAGGGACACAGAACACTGAAGCTTTCTTT.

The chain couples TRBV29-1 to TRBJ2-1; 7 nucleotides line up with TRBD1. V lost 0 bases to trimming and J lost 4 bases; unmatched junction nucleotides: 15. Germline assignment: CDR1 SQVTM and CDR2 ANQGSEA. The CDR3 runs to 18 residues. The chain's CDR3 is CSVEEGKGAYLPYNEQFF. The CDR3 nucleotides read TGCAGCGTTGAAGAAGGGAAGGGGGCCTACTTACCTTACAATGAGCAGTTCTTC.

By proportion, this clone is medium-sized. The chain carries TRBV5-8 and TRBJ1-4, with TRBD1 matching over 7 bases. From germline, CDR1 is SGHTS and CDR2 YDEGEE. V gave up 1 base and J gave up 0 bases; unmatched junction bases: 3. CDR3 length: 16 residues. Here the CDR3 DNA reads TGTGCCAGCAGCTTGACCGGGACAGCAACTAATGAAAAACTGTTTTTT. Protein product: CASSLTGTATNEKLFF. Together with reference TRBV5-8 and TRBJ1-4, the CDR3 gives the full variable domain: EAGVTQSPTHLIKTRGQQATLRCSPISGHTSVYWYQQALGLGLQFLLWYDEGEERNRGNFPPRFSGRQFPNYSSELNVNALELEDSALYLCASSLTGTATNEKLFFGSGTQLSVL.

V is TRBV6-4 and J is TRBJ2-5, with TRBD1 identical over 8 bases. V was clipped by 8 bases and J by 3 bases; unmatched bases: 8. The CDR3 runs to 14 residues. Germline V CDR1 and CDR2: MRHNA, SNTAGT. CDR3 region: CASGRYRGKETQYF. CDR3 bases: TGTGCCAGCGGACGTTACAGGGGGAAAGAGACCCAGTACTTC.

This clone has a single count. The CDR3 DNA sequence: TGTGCCAGCAGCTGGGACAGATCAAATTCACCCCTCCACTTT. This encodes CASSWDRSNSPLHF. The rearrangement links TRBV7-6 to TRBJ1-6; 7 nucleotides align to TRBD1. This CDR3 region has 14 residues. The junction had 4 bases not matched to a gene; V was cut back by 4 bases and J by 7 bases. Per germline, CDR1 SGHVS and CDR2 FNYEAQ.

The J gene is TRBJ2-2, the V gene TRBV15, with D perhaps matching TRBD2 (5 bases). V lost 5 bases, J lost 4 bases, and 11 bases lay in between. CDR3 length: 14 residues. The germline V gene has CDR1 LNHNV and CDR2 YYDKDF (reference sequence). The DNA for the CDR3 is TGTGCCACCAGCGTCCGGGGTATCACCGGGGAGCTGTTTTTT. This sequence encodes CATSVRGITGELFF.

The gene calls are TRBV7-6 and TRBJ2-2; 9 nucleotides line up with TRBD2. The CDR3 covers 15 residues. Per germline, CDR1 SGHVS and CDR2 FNYEAQ. The V segment lost 5 bases and the J segment 4 bases; nucleotides outside the gene matches: 5. The CDR3 reads CASSLSGRGTGELFF. The CDR3 coding sequence is TGTGCCAGCAGCCTTAGCGGGAGAGGCACCGGGGAGCTGTTTTTT.

In its sample, this clone was seen a few times. CDR3 sequence: CASSLMGSSGNTIYF. The CDR3 DNA follows: TGTGCCAGCAGCTTAATGGGGAGCTCAGGAAACACCATATATTTT. The V and J genes are TRBV7-9 and TRBJ1-3; D call uncertain. Trimming took off 2 bases at V and 4 bases at J, with 12 bases between the two ends. This CDR3 contains 15 residues. Germline CDR1 SEHNR, CDR2 FQNEAQ (reference sequence). Filled out from reference TRBV7-9 and TRBJ1-3, the complete variable domain reads DTGVSQNPRHKITKRGQNVTFRCDPISEHNRLYWYRQTLGQGPEFLTYFQNEAQLEKSRLLSDRFSAERPKGSFSTLEIQRTEQGDSAMYLCASSLMGSSGNTIYFGEGSWLTVV.

This clone is categorized as medium-sized (0.01 to 0.1%). The J gene is TRBJ1-3, the V gene TRBV19; D unresolved. Trimming stripped 7 bases from V and 1 base from J, with 8 bases between. Germline lookup yields CDR1 LNHDA and CDR2 SQIVND (reference sequence). The CDR3 length is 13 residues. Written as DNA, the CDR3 is TGTGCCAGTAAGAAGACTTCTGGAAACACCATATATTTT. Translated, it gives CASKKTSGNTIYF.

The rearrangement links TRBV4-1 to TRBJ1-2; unclear D gene. Germline loops: CDR1 MGHRA, CDR2 YSYEKL. The CDR3 is 15 residues long. V was trimmed by 3 bases and J by 1 base, leaving 12 bases between them. Here the CDR3 reads CASSHPFTNNYGYTF. The CDR3 bases are TGCGCCAGCAGCCACCCCTTCACAAATAACTATGGCTACACCTTC.

The chain is built from TRBV6-6 and TRBJ1-1; tentatively, D is TRBD1 (6 bases). Per germline, CDR1 MNHNY and CDR2 SVGAGI (reference sequence). The CDR3 loop spans 13 amino acids. V gave up 0 bases and J gave up 7 bases, with 9 bases separating them. CDR3 loop: CASSYSLGGEAFF. The CDR3 DNA is TGTGCCAGCAGTTACTCGCTAGGGGGTGAAGCTTTCTTT.

The V and J genes are TRBV5-6 and TRBJ1-4; D ambiguous. V was trimmed by 2 bases and J by 5 bases, leaving 7 bases between them. CDR1 is SGHDT, CDR2 YYEEEE, per germline. There are 13 residues in the CDR3. The DNA for the CDR3 is TGTGCCAGCAGCTTCGGGATGAATGAAAAACTGTTTTTT. Amino acid sequence: CASSFGMNEKLFF.

The chain couples TRBV4-3 to TRBJ2-2; 12 positions match TRBD2. Trimming cost V 0 bases and J 9 bases; bases outside gene matches: 8. CDR3 length equals 17 residues. Germline CDR1 and CDR2: LGHNA and YSLEER. This CDR3 reads CASSQDLLAGGLRELFF. CDR3 DNA sequence: TGCGCCAGCAGCCAAGATCTCCTAGCGGGGGGGCTAAGGGAGCTGTTTTTT.

V and J are TRBV2 and TRBJ2-7; TRBD2 matches 10 bases. There are 14 residues in the CDR3. Germline CDR1 is SNHLY and CDR2 is FYNNEI. The V and J ends lost 8 bases and 4 bases, in that order; junction bases with no gene match: 8. The CDR3: CASLSQGLAYEQYF. The CDR3, as DNA: TGTGCCAGCCTATCTCAGGGACTAGCGTACGAGCAGTACTTC.

CDR3 sequence (DNA): TGCGCCAGCAGCCCGGGATCTGCATTTAGGGCCGAGCAGTACTTC. This sequence encodes CASSPGSAFRAEQYF. The rearrangement joins TRBV10-1 to TRBJ2-7, with D maybe TRBD2 (5 bases). CDR3 size: 15 residues. The ends were cut back, 6 bases at V and 6 bases at J, with 21 bases in the middle. CDR1 WNHNN and CDR2 SYGVQD come from the germline V gene (reference sequence).

The V gene is TRBV10-2, the J gene TRBJ1-1; TRBD1 aligns across 7 bases. The CDR3 is 14 amino acids. CDR1 WSHSY and CDR2 SAAADI come from the germline V gene. The junction had 4 bases not matched to a gene; V was cut back by 6 bases and J by 0 bases. The CDR3 sequence is CASRYGQVNTEAFF. The CDR3 nucleotides read TGCGCCAGCAGGTACGGACAGGTGAACACTGAAGCTTTCTTT.

The rearrangement uses TRBV7-2 and TRBJ2-3, with TRBD2 identical over 9 bases. Germline CDR1 SGHTA, CDR2 FQGNSA. J gave up 0 bases and V 5 bases, and 3 bases lay outside the gene matches. CDR3 length: 15 amino acids. The CDR3 region has the DNA TGTGCCAGCAGCCGCGGGGGGGCTAGCACAGATACGCAGTATTTT. Residues: CASSRGGASTDTQYF.